This T cell receptor beta chain was identified during a study of cytomegalovirus exposure and HLA in healthy donors. PCR used 60 Vbeta primers and 13 Jbeta primers. Some clones are missing from TCRdb's copy, which holds only in-frame ones; the method was immunoSEQ multiplex PCR. The sample contains hundreds of thousands of clones, less than 85% of which appear only once. V shed 5 bases and J shed 11 bases, with 18 bases lying between them. CDR1 SGHAT and CDR2 FQNNGV come from the germline V gene. The CDR3 covers 13 residues. The TCR comes from a man aged 18 to 29 in good health and CMV-seronegative. The source material was PBMCs. The chain has TRBV11-2 and TRBJ1-1; no clear D. CDR3 in DNA: TGTGCCAGCAGCGGAATTACAAGGAGTGGGGCTTTCTTT. It specifies CASSGITRSGAFF. The whole variable domain, remainder taken from reference TRBV11-2 and TRBJ1-1, is EAGVAQSPRYKIIEKRQSVAFWCNPISGHATLYWYQQILGQGPKLLIQFQNNGVVDDSQLPKDRFSAERLKGVDSTLKIQPAKLEDSAVYLCASSGITRSGAFFGQGTRLTVV.